A single TCR beta chain is shown here with its context. Antigen specificity is unknown. HIV-negative, healthy adults without recent acute infections or vaccinations were the donors. This specimen belongs to a study of shared clonotypes between healthy human individuals. Study-wide results and limits: Represented genetic and exposure-history diversity was restricted by having few donors. Large depth notwithstanding, sorted-subset sequencing proved incomplete by rarefaction. Read depth was anticipated to influence clonotype sharing among donors.

Clones were sequenced by immunoSEQ multiplex PCR, and TCRdb holds only the in-frame ones, with some missing. Of about 1 million clones in the sample, more than 60% were seen once. The sample taken for sequencing was memory CD4+ T cells sorted from blood. Subset indicated: CD45RA-negative fraction. The receptor was derived from a man aged 18 to 30 in good health.

The CDR3 sequence: CASSQVGSHNEQFF. In DNA, the CDR3 is TGCGCCAGCAGCCAAGTCGGTAGTCACAATGAGCAGTTCTTC. V gene TRBV4-3 combines with J gene TRBJ2-1; D gene uncertain. This CDR3 spans 14 amino acids. Germline assignment: CDR1 LGHNA and CDR2 YSLEER. V was clipped by 1 base and J by 5 bases, with 9 bases between them.